One sample yielded the 8 T cell receptor beta chains listed below, sequenced in a study of beta chain features in type 1 diabetes. Findings and caveats of the study: TCRB CDR3s from Type 1 diabetes patients were moderately but significantly shorter in all four CD4+ subsets.

Antigens for these TCRs are unknown. The whole isolated RNA underwent reverse transcription, so sequencing captured expressed TCRB transcripts. Libraries were prepared by immunoSEQ multiplex PCR; TCRdb keeps only in-frame clonotypes and omits some of them. The repertoire holds about 650,000 clones, with around an eighth as singletons. Input material: naive CD4+ T cells from blood. These receptors were collected from a man aged 30 to 39 with type 1 diabetes.

The chain joins TRBV21-1 to TRBJ1-1. TRBV21-1 is classified as a pseudogene. The CDR3 is 9 residues long. CDR3 in DNA: TGTGCCACCAGAAACGAAGCTTTCTTT. It encodes CATRNEAFF.

CDR3 protein: CASSEQGFRTDTQYF. The DNA for the CDR3 is TGCGCCAGCAGTGAGCAGGGGTTCCGCACAGATACGCAGTATTTT. The chain carries TRBV10-1 and TRBJ2-3; maybe TRBD1 (6 bases). Germline values: CDR1 WNHNN, CDR2 SYGVQD (reference sequence). V was trimmed by 2 bases and J by 1 base, leaving 10 bases between them. This CDR3 spans 15 amino acids.

This clone has just a few counts. CDR3: CASSLPGTGAYEQYF. The DNA of the CDR3 is TGTGCCAGCAGCTTACCCGGGACGGGCGCCTACGAGCAGTACTTC. The chain employs TRBV5-4 and TRBJ2-7; D may match TRBD1 or TRBD2 (5 bases each). The germline V and J ends were trimmed by 2 bases and 2 bases, with 14 bases remaining between them. Germline V gene lookup returns CDR1 SGHNT and CDR2 YYREEE (reference sequence). The CDR3 has 15 amino acids.

The V call is TRBV5-6, the J call TRBJ2-7, with D tentatively TRBD2 (7 bases). The germline V and J ends were trimmed by 4 bases and 3 bases, with 20 bases remaining between them. Germline V gene data show CDR1 as SGHDT and CDR2 as YYEEEE. This CDR3 region has 16 residues. The CDR3 protein is CASSTQPGGQNYEQYF. As DNA, the CDR3 is TGTGCCAGCAGCACCCAGCCCGGGGGGCAGAACTACGAGCAGTACTTC.

This clone was recorded a few times. One junction end does not reproduce the germline sequence, and a read error may be involved. Other nucleotide sequences in the sample specify the same CDR3. This sequence joins TRBV6-5 and TRBJ2-7; D not resolved. The CDR3 length is 11 residues. CDR1 is MNHEY, CDR2 SVGAGI, per germline. CDR3 bases: TGTGCCAGCAGCTACTTATACGAGCAGTACTTC. Protein product: CASSYLYEQYF.

This clone was seen a handful of times. This chain connects TRBV5-1 to TRBJ2-5; D remains unclear. This CDR3 contains 12 residues. Germline lookup yields CDR1 SGHRS and CDR2 YFSETQ. V lost 6 bases and J 0 bases, leaving 6 bases between the germline ends. The CDR3 coding sequence is TGCGCCAGCATAAGCGACCAAGAGACCCAGTACTTC. This translates into CASISDQETQYF. The full variable domain, its missing parts supplied by reference TRBV5-1 and TRBJ2-5, is KAGVTQTPRYLIKTRGQQVTLSCSPISGHRSVSWYQQTPGQGLQFLFEYFSETQRNKGNFPGRFSGRQFSNSRSEMNVSTLELGDSALYLCASISDQETQYFGPGTRLLVL.

The rearrangement links TRBV18 to TRBJ2-1; the match to TRBD1 covers 8 bases. Germline values: CDR1 KGHSH, CDR2 LQKENI. Germline trimming cut 5 bases from V and 4 bases from J; bases unmatched to any gene: 7. CDR3 length: 15 residues. The CDR3 protein is CASSSLTGDYNEQFF. The CDR3 DNA follows: TGTGCCAGCTCATCACTGACAGGGGATTACAATGAGCAGTTCTTC.

V is TRBV11-2 and J is TRBJ1-1; possible D gene TRBD1, 5 bases. The germline V gene encodes CDR1 SGHAT and CDR2 FQNNGV. CDR3 length: 15 amino acids. Trimming removed 4 bases from V and 3 bases from J, with 15 bases in between. CDR3 region: CASSWVGERYTEAFF. CDR3 coding DNA: TGTGCCAGCAGCTGGGTGGGGGAGCGGTACACTGAAGCTTTCTTT.